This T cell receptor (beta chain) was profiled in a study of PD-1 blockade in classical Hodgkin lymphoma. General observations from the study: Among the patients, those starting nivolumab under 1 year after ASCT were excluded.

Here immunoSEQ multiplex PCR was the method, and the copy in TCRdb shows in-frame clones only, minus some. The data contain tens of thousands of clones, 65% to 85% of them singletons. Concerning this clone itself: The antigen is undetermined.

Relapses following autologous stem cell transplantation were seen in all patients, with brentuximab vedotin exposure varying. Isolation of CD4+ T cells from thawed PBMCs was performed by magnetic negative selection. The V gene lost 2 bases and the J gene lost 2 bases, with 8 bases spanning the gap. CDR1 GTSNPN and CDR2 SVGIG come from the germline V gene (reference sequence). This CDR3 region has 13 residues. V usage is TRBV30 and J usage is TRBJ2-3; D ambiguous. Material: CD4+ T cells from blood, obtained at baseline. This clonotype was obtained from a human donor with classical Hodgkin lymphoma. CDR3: CAWSPENTDTQYF. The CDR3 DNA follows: TGTGCCTGGAGTCCGGAAAACACAGATACGCAGTATTTT.